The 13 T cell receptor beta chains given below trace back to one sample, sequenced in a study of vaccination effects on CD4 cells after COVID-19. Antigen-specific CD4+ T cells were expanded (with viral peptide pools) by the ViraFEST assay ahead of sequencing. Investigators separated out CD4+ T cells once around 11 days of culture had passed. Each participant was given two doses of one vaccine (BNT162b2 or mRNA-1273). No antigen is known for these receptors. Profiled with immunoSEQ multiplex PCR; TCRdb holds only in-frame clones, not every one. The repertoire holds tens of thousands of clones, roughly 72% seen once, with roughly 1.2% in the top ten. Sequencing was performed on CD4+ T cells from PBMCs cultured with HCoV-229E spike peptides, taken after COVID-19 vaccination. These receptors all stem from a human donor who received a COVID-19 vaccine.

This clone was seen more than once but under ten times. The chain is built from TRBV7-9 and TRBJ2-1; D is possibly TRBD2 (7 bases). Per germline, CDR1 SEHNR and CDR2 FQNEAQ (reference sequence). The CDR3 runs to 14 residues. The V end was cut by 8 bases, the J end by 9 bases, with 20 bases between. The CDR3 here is CASLSGGLWGEQFF. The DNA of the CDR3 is TGTGCCAGCCTATCGGGGGGCCTATGGGGTGAGCAGTTCTTC.

The CDR3: CASGQAGANTGELFF. CDR3 nucleotide sequence: TGTGCCAGCGGGCAAGCGGGGGCGAACACCGGGGAGCTGTTTTTT. V is TRBV25-1 and J is TRBJ2-2, with 8 bases fitting TRBD2. CDR1 and CDR2 (germline): MGHDK, SYGVNS. V trimming: 8 bases; J trimming: 0 bases; junction bases outside the gene matches: 5. CDR3 length: 15 amino acids.

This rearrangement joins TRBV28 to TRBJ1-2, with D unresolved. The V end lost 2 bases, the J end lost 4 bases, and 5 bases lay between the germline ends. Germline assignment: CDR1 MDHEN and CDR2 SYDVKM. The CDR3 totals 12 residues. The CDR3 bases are TGTGCCAGCAGTTTACGGATCTATGGCTACACCTTC. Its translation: CASSLRIYGYTF.

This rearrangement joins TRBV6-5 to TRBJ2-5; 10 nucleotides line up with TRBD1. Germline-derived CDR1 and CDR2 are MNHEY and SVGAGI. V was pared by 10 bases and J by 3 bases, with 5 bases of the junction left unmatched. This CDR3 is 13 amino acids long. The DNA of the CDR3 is TGTGCCACCCGGACAGGGGGAGAAGAGACCCAGTACTTC. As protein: CATRTGGEETQYF.

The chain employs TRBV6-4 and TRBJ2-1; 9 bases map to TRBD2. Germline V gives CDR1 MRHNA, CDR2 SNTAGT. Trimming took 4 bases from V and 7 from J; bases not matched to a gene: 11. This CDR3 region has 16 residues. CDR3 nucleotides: TGTGCCAGCAGTGCAGCAAGCGGGGGGCAACGGAATGAGCAGTTCTTC. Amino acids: CASSAASGGQRNEQFF.

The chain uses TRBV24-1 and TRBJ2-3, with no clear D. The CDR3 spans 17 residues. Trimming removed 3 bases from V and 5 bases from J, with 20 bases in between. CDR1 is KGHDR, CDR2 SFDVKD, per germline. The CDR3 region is CATSDTRWGNAKDTQYF. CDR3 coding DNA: TGTGCCACCAGTGATACTCGGTGGGGTAACGCCAAAGATACGCAGTATTTT.

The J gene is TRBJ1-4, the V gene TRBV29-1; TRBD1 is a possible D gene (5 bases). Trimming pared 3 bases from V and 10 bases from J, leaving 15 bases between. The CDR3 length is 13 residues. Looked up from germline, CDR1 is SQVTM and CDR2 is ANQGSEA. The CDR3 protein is CSVDKAGSGKLFF. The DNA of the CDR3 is TGCAGCGTTGACAAGGCAGGGTCTGGAAAACTGTTTTTT.

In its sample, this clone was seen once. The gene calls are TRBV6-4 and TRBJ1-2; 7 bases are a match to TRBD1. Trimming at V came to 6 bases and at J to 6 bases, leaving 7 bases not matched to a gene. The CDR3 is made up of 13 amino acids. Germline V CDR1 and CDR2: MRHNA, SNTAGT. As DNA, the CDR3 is TGTGCCAGCAGATCCGGGACAGCAAATGGCTACACCTTC. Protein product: CASRSGTANGYTF.

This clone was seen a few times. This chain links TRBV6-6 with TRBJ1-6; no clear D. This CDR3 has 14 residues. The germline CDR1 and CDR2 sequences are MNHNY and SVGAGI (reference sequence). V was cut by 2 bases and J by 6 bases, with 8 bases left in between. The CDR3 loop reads CASSYPGSNSPLHF. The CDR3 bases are TGTGCCAGCAGTTACCCCGGGTCTAATTCACCCCTCCACTTT.

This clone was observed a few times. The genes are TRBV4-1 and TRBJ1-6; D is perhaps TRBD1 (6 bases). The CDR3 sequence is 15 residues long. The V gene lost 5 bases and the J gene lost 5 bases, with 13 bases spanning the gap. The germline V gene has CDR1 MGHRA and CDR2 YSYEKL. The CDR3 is CASSGRTVDNSPLHF. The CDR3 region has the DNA TGCGCCAGCAGCGGCCGGACAGTGGATAATTCACCCCTCCACTTT.

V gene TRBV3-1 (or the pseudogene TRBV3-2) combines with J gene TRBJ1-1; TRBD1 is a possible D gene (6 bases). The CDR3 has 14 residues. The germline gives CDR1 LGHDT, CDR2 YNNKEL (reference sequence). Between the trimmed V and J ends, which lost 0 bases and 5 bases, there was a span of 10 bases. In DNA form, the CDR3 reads TGTGCCAGCAGCCAAGAGGGGGCGAGGACTGAAGCTTTCTTT. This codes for CASSQEGARTEAFF.

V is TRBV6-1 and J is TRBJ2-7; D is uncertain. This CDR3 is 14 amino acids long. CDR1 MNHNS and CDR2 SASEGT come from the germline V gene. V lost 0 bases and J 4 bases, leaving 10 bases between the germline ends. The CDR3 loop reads CASSEALPAYEQYV. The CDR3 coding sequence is TGTGCCAGCAGTGAAGCGCTTCCGGCTTACGAGCAGTACGTC.

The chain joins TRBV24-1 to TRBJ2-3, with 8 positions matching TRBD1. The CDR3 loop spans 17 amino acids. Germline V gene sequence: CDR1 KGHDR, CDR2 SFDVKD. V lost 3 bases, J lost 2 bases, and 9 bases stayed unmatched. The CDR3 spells CATSDQTGERHTDTQYF. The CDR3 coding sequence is TGTGCCACCAGTGATCAGACAGGGGAGAGGCACACAGATACGCAGTATTTT.